The next 29 T cell receptor beta chains were all read from a single sample in a study of OX40 agonist ivuxolimab in advanced cancers. The protocol was immunoSEQ multiplex PCR, while the TCRdb copy is restricted to in-frame clones and leaves out a portion. The sample lists fewer than 130,000 clones; around nine tenths were seen once. The starting material was CD4+ or CD8+ T cells sorted from blood, obtained in a trial of the OX40 agonist ivuxolimab. The receptor source for this set is an adult with an advanced solid tumor such as melanoma, head and neck, liver or kidney cancer.

This chain links TRBV6-5 with TRBJ1-3; D is ambiguous. Per the germline V gene, CDR1 is MNHEY and CDR2 is SVGAGI. This CDR3 has 14 residues. V lost 6 bases and J lost 0, with 9 bases in between. The CDR3 sequence is CASSYRISGNTIYF. The CDR3 bases are TGTGCCAGCAGCTATCGGATCTCTGGAAACACCATATATTTT.

V usage is TRBV4-3 and J usage is TRBJ1-2, with a tentative D call TRBD1 (5 bases). V lost 0 bases and J lost 5, with 10 bases in between. The germline CDR1 and CDR2 sequences are LGHNA and YSLEER. CDR3 size: 14 residues. In DNA form, the CDR3 reads TGCGCCAGCAGCCAAGATCTACAGGTTTATGGCTACACCTTC. This encodes CASSQDLQVYGYTF.

As for this clone: An end of the junction does not agree with germline; a read error may underlie this. The V and J genes are TRBV5-1 and TRBJ1-5, with 8 bases lining up with TRBD1. The CDR3 extends over 14 amino acids. Germline assignment: CDR1 SGHRS and CDR2 YFSETQ. The CDR3, as DNA: TGTGCCAGCAGCTTGACAGGGGGCAATCAGCCCCAGCATTTT. This sequence encodes CASSLTGGNQPQHF.

The sample holds one count of this clone. This chain uses TRBV19 with TRBJ2-1, with D perhaps assigned TRBD1 or TRBD2 (5 bases each). V was shortened by 7 bases and J by 0 bases, with 25 bases between the two germline ends. The CDR3 runs to 19 residues. CDR1 is LNHDA, CDR2 SQIVND, per germline (reference sequence). The DNA of the CDR3 is TGTGCCAGTACGACGTCGAAGTGGAGGATAGGGGTCTCCTACAATGAGCAGTTCTTC. It specifies CASTTSKWRIGVSYNEQFF. The full variable domain, completed using reference TRBV19 and TRBJ2-1, is DGGITQSPKYLFRKEGQNVTLSCEQNLNHDAMYWYRQDPGQGLRLIYYSQIVNDFQKGDIAEGYSVSREKKESFPLTVTSAQKNPTAFYLCASTTSKWRIGVSYNEQFFGPGTRLTVL.

The chain links TRBV18 to TRBJ1-2, with unresolved D. This CDR3 region has 14 residues. V lost 3 bases, J lost 3 bases, and 11 bases lay in between. Germline values: CDR1 KGHSH, CDR2 LQKENI. CDR3 residues: CASSPLEAHYGYTF. In DNA, the CDR3 is TGTGCCAGCTCACCTCTGGAGGCCCACTATGGCTACACCTTC. Together with reference TRBV18 and TRBJ1-2, the CDR3 gives the full variable domain: NAGVMQNPRHLVRRRGQEARLRCSPMKGHSHVYWYRQLPEEGLKFMVYLQKENIIDESGMPKERFSAEFPKEGPSILRIQQVVRGDSAAYFCASSPLEAHYGYTFGSGTRLTVV.

The chain is built from TRBV4-1 and TRBJ2-7; 8 bases map to TRBD1. The V and J ends lost 1 base and 2 bases, in that order; junction bases with no gene match: 10. The CDR3 loop spans 17 amino acids. Germline V lookup: CDR1 MGHRA, CDR2 YSYEKL. CDR3: CASSQGVDREATYEQYF. Here the CDR3 DNA reads TGCGCCAGCAGCCAAGGGGTGGACAGGGAGGCCACCTACGAGCAGTACTTC.

The chain links TRBV28 to TRBJ1-5; TRBD1 agrees at 8 bases. The V segment lost 8 bases and the J segment 2 bases; nucleotides outside the gene matches: 8. This CDR3 is built from 15 residues. The germline V gene encodes CDR1 MDHEN and CDR2 SYDVKM. This CDR3 reads CASFSGGIGNQPQHF. CDR3 sequence (DNA): TGTGCCAGCTTCTCAGGGGGCATCGGCAATCAGCCCCAGCATTTT.

The CDR3 sequence: CASSVVGGGITEAFF. The CDR3 DNA follows: TGTGCCAGCAGTGTTGTTGGAGGGGGGATCACTGAAGCTTTCTTT. The chain recombines TRBV2 with TRBJ1-1, with D possibly matching TRBD1 (6 bases). The CDR3 has 15 residues. Germline V gene sequence: CDR1 SNHLY, CDR2 FYNNEI. Trimming stripped 4 bases from V and 4 bases from J, with 16 bases between.

The rearrangement uses TRBV7-2 and TRBJ2-7; D may match TRBD1 or TRBD2 (6 bases each). Germline V gene data show CDR1 as SGHTA and CDR2 as FQGNSA. This CDR3 is 15 amino acids long. V was clipped by 4 bases and J by 4 bases, with 17 bases between them. CDR3 DNA sequence: TGTGCCAGCAGCTCTGGGGGGCCCTCCCTTTACGAGCAGTACTTC. Translating it yields CASSSGGPSLYEQYF.

The V call is TRBV5-5, the J call TRBJ1-1; D not certain. V was clipped by 0 bases and J by 0 bases, with 15 bases between them. The CDR3 loop spans 17 amino acids. CDR1 is SGHKS, CDR2 YYEKEE, per germline (reference sequence). The CDR3 spells CASSLVFLGGVNTEAFF. Here the CDR3 DNA reads TGTGCCAGCAGCTTGGTGTTTCTCGGCGGAGTGAACACTGAAGCTTTCTTT.

This chain uses TRBV19 with TRBJ2-1, with 8 bases that match TRBD1. CDR3 length equals 18 residues. Germline CDR1 is LNHDA and CDR2 is SQIVND (reference sequence). V lost 1 base to trimming and J lost 4 bases; unmatched junction nucleotides: 12. The CDR3 loop reads CASSIASRDRTQYNEQFF. CDR3 sequence (DNA): TGTGCCAGTAGTATAGCGTCCCGGGACAGGACCCAATACAATGAGCAGTTCTTC.

The CDR3 nucleotides read TGTGCCAGCAGCTCGTACACAGATACGCAGTATTTT. Protein product: CASSSYTDTQYF. The chain is built from TRBV7-2 and TRBJ2-3; D is unclear. V lost 4 bases to trimming and J lost 2 bases, with 4 bases between them. The CDR3 contains 12 residues. Germline V gene lookup returns CDR1 SGHTA and CDR2 FQGNSA.

This chain joins TRBV5-6 and TRBJ2-2, with unresolved D. V gave up 4 bases and J gave up 4 bases, with 11 bases separating them. CDR3 size: 14 residues. Germline CDR1 SGHDT, CDR2 YYEEEE. The CDR3 loop reads CASSPAGVTGELFF. The CDR3 nucleotides read TGTGCCAGCAGCCCGGCAGGAGTCACCGGGGAGCTGTTTTTT.

The chain employs TRBV7-3 and TRBJ2-7; the match to TRBD2 covers 10 bases. Per the germline V gene, CDR1 is SGHTA and CDR2 is FQGTGA. The CDR3 length is 14 residues. After removal of 5 bases from V and 0 bases from J, the junction contained 1 base not matched to a gene. This CDR3 reads CASSPSGSSYEQYF. DNA for the CDR3: TGTGCCAGCAGCCCTAGCGGGAGCTCCTACGAGCAGTACTTC.

The chain recombines TRBV19 with TRBJ2-7; 8 nucleotides line up with TRBD2. CDR1 is LNHDA, CDR2 SQIVND, per germline (reference sequence). V gave up 3 bases and J gave up 2 bases; unmatched junction bases: 6. The length of the CDR3 is 15 residues. CDR3: CASSIISGDTYEQYF. The CDR3 coding sequence is TGTGCCAGTAGTATCATTAGCGGGGACACCTACGAGCAGTACTTC. Together with reference TRBV19 and TRBJ2-7, the CDR3 gives the full variable domain: DGGITQSPKYLFRKEGQNVTLSCEQNLNHDAMYWYRQDPGQGLRLIYYSQIVNDFQKGDIAEGYSVSREKKESFPLTVTSAQKNPTAFYLCASSIISGDTYEQYFGPGTRLTVT.

The V gene is TRBV11-2, the J gene TRBJ2-1; no reliable D call. Looked up from germline, CDR1 is SGHAT and CDR2 is FQNNGV. This CDR3 has 13 residues. Trimming took 1 base from V and 7 from J, leaving 8 bases between them. In DNA, the CDR3 is TGTGCCAGCAGCTTAGGTACCAGGAATGAGCAGTTCTTC. Translating gives CASSLGTRNEQFF.

The rearrangement links TRBV28 to TRBJ2-1; no definite D call. This CDR3 spans 11 amino acids. The germline V gene has CDR1 MDHEN and CDR2 SYDVKM. Written as DNA, the CDR3 is TGTGAGGTAAGGGCCTACAATGAGCAGTTCTTC. It translates to CEVRAYNEQFF. The full variable domain, completed using reference TRBV28 and TRBJ2-1, is DVKVTQSSRYLVKRTGEKVFLECVQDMDHENMFWYRQDPGLGLRLIYFSYDVKMKEKGDIPEGYSVSREKKERFSLILESASTNQTSMYLCEVRAYNEQFFGPGTRLTVL.

The gene calls are TRBV27 and TRBJ1-5; TRBD1 might be the D (5 bases). The CDR3 is made up of 15 amino acids. V lost 6 bases to trimming and J lost 0 bases, with 12 bases between them. Germline CDR1 reads MNHEY; CDR2 reads SMNVEV (reference sequence). CDR3 nucleotide sequence: TGTGCCAGCAGCCGTTTGGGGGTTAGCAATCAGCCCCAGCATTTT. It translates to CASSRLGVSNQPQHF.

This chain uses TRBV4-2 with TRBJ1-4; D uncertain. Trimming shortened V by 3 bases and J by 7 bases, and 12 bases separated the two germline ends. The CDR3 contains 14 residues. Germline V gives CDR1 LGHNA, CDR2 YNFKEQ. CDR3 loop: CASSHFGLREKLFF. The CDR3 DNA reads TGTGCCAGCAGCCACTTCGGTCTACGTGAAAAACTGTTTTTT.

This clone showed up just a few times. The J gene is TRBJ1-2, the V gene TRBV30; D is possibly TRBD1 (6 bases). Germline V lookup: CDR1 GTSNPN, CDR2 SVGIG (reference sequence). The CDR3 runs to 15 residues. The germline V and J ends were trimmed by 5 bases and 4 bases, with 20 bases remaining between them. The CDR3 nucleotides are TGTGCCTGGGCCACCGCGGGACATCGCCTCTATGGCTACACCTTC. This sequence encodes CAWATAGHRLYGYTF.

This clone was observed a single time. The rearrangement uses TRBV7-9 and TRBJ2-2; perhaps TRBD2 as D (6 bases). The CDR3 contains 15 residues. CDR1 and CDR2 from the germline V gene are SEHNR and FQNEAQ (reference sequence). Trimming cost V 4 bases and J 7 bases, with 16 bases left between them. CDR3 amino acids: CASSSLIGSNGELFF. The CDR3 DNA sequence: TGTGCCAGCAGCTCCCTCATCGGGAGCAACGGGGAGCTGTTTTTT.

Only a few counts were recorded for this clone. V usage is TRBV4-3 and J usage is TRBJ2-1, with D possibly being TRBD1 (6 bases). CDR3 length equals 18 residues. V shed 0 bases and J shed 7 bases, with 22 bases lying between them. Germline values: CDR1 LGHNA, CDR2 YSLEER. The CDR3 DNA reads TGCGCCAGCAGCCAAGAGTCAACGGACAGCCCGAGGGTAAATGAGCAGTTCTTC. Its translation is CASSQESTDSPRVNEQFF.

The chain recombines TRBV27 with TRBJ1-2, with TRBD1 identical over 8 bases. V shed 8 bases, J shed 6 bases, and the junction held 17 bases outside the gene matches. Germline-derived CDR1 and CDR2 are MNHEY and SMNVEV (reference sequence). The CDR3 covers 16 residues. Here the CDR3 DNA reads TGTGCCAGCGCTCGGACAGGGTTTTTTCCACCGGATGGCTACACCTTC. This encodes CASARTGFFPPDGYTF.

The V and J genes are TRBV11-3 and TRBJ2-7, with a tentative D call TRBD2 (5 bases). Trimming removed 5 bases at V and 0 bases at J, with 17 bases between. The CDR3 covers 16 residues. In germline, CDR1 is SGHNT, CDR2 YENEEA. The CDR3 DNA sequence: TGTGCCAGCAGCCCCCGAGAGGGATCTGGCTCCTACGAGCAGTACTTC. Translating it yields CASSPREGSGSYEQYF.

This sequence joins TRBV9 and TRBJ2-2, with a possible D match to TRBD1 (6 bases). The CDR3 loop spans 18 amino acids. Deletions cut 0 bases from V and 4 bases from J, with 19 bases between. From germline, CDR1 is SGDLS and CDR2 YYNGEE. The CDR3 spells CASSVEGTGWGGTGELFF. The CDR3 coding sequence is TGTGCCAGCAGCGTAGAGGGAACAGGGTGGGGTGGCACCGGGGAGCTGTTTTTT.

The V and J genes are TRBV7-2 and TRBJ1-5, with D possibly being TRBD1 (5 bases). CDR1 and CDR2 (germline): SGHTA, FQGNSA. V was cut by 4 bases and J by 5 bases, with 15 bases left in between. This CDR3 contains 15 residues. This CDR3 reads CASSSPGGEDQPQHF. In nucleotides, the CDR3 is TGTGCCAGCAGCTCCCCGGGAGGGGAGGATCAGCCCCAGCATTTT.

This chain joins TRBV28 and TRBJ1-2, with a weak D call TRBD1 (5 bases). The length of the CDR3 is 13 residues. Germline values: CDR1 MDHEN, CDR2 SYDVKM. With 6 bases removed from V and 3 bases from J, the gap between germline ends came to 11 bases. This CDR3 is CASRIQADYGYTF. The CDR3 DNA sequence: TGTGCCAGCAGGATACAGGCAGACTATGGCTACACCTTC.

The chain combines TRBV28 with TRBJ1-2, with unresolved D. CDR1 and CDR2 (germline): MDHEN, SYDVKM. Trimming stripped 7 bases from V and 4 bases from J, with 13 bases between. This CDR3 spans 13 amino acids. CDR3 sequence reads: CASTLHAAYGYTF. CDR3 nucleotide sequence: TGTGCCAGCACCCTCCATGCGGCCTATGGCTACACCTTC.

The chain joins TRBV7-2 to TRBJ1-2; D may be TRBD1 (6 bases). Trimming took 4 bases from V and 5 from J, leaving 11 bases between them. This CDR3 comprises 13 residues. The germline CDR1 and CDR2 sequences are SGHTA and FQGNSA. The CDR3 loop is CASSSGALYGYTF. The CDR3 coding sequence is TGTGCCAGCAGCTCGGGGGCCCTTTATGGCTACACCTTC.